Below, 16 T cell receptor beta chains from the same sample are listed, as sequenced in a study of shared clonotypes between healthy human individuals. Produced via immunoSEQ multiplex PCR; TCRdb's table is partial and in-frame only. The data show 1.4 million to 1.5 million clones, with 95% to 97% seen just once and more than 0.9% held by the top ten. Sequenced: naive CD4+ T cells sorted from blood. Subset here: CD45RA+ positively selected. The receptors originated from a man in his thirties or forties in good health.

The V call is TRBV5-1, the J call TRBJ1-3, with D maybe TRBD1 (6 bases). CDR3 length: 14 residues. Looked up from germline, CDR1 is SGHRS and CDR2 is YFSETQ. Trimming took off 2 bases at V and 8 bases at J, with 14 bases between the two ends. In DNA form, the CDR3 reads TGCGCCAGCAGCTTTGGACAGAGTGAGGACACCATATATTTT. This codes for CASSFGQSEDTIYF.

The chain recombines TRBV28 with TRBJ2-5; the match to TRBD1 covers 10 bases. The CDR3 loop spans 15 amino acids. Germline CDR1 is MDHEN and CDR2 is SYDVKM. V was pared by 5 bases and J by 4 bases, with 7 bases of the junction left unmatched. For the CDR3, the DNA is TGTGCCAGCAGTCAGGGACAGGGGAGGGGAGAGACCCAGTACTTC. Protein: CASSQGQGRGETQYF. The full variable domain, its missing parts supplied by reference TRBV28 and TRBJ2-5, is DVKVTQSSRYLVKRTGEKVFLECVQDMDHENMFWYRQDPGLGLRLIYFSYDVKMKEKGDIPEGYSVSREKKERFSLILESASTNQTSMYLCASSQGQGRGETQYFGPGTRLLVL.

The chain carries TRBV18 and TRBJ2-2; 8 nucleotides align to TRBD2. CDR1 KGHSH and CDR2 LQKENI come from the germline V gene. J was trimmed by 0 bases and V by 5 bases; bases with no gene match: 11. CDR3 size: 18 residues. CDR3 coding DNA: TGTGCCAGCTCAACTCGTGCGCCAGCGGGGGCGAACACCGGGGAGCTGTTTTTT. This sequence encodes CASSTRAPAGANTGELFF.

DNA of the CDR3: TGTGCCAGCAGGACCTGGGACGACTACACCTTC. Its translation: CASRTWDDYTF. This chain joins TRBV28 and TRBJ1-2, with D perhaps matching TRBD1 (5 bases). This CDR3 is 11 amino acids long. CDR1 and CDR2 from the germline V gene are MDHEN and SYDVKM. V lost 6 bases and J lost 10, with 12 bases in between.

The V call is TRBV28, the J call TRBJ1-5; D not resolved. V shed 6 bases and J shed 0 bases, with 18 bases lying between them. This CDR3 comprises 17 residues. The germline CDR1 and CDR2 sequences are MDHEN and SYDVKM. CDR3 nucleotide sequence: TGTGCCAGCAGACATGGACGCGGTCTCTATAGCAATCAGCCCCAGCATTTT. Its protein product is CASRHGRGLYSNQPQHF.

The sample holds one count of this clone. The rearrangement joins TRBV30 to TRBJ2-3; TRBD2 agrees at 7 bases. The CDR3 is 10 amino acids. With V trimmed by 8 bases and J by 8 bases, 4 bases remained unmatched. Germline loops: CDR1 GTSNPN, CDR2 SVGIG (reference sequence). CDR3 region: CALGGGTQYF. The CDR3 DNA follows: TGTGCCCTTGGGGGGGGTACGCAGTATTTT. The entire variable domain, with the rest obtained from reference TRBV30 and TRBJ2-3, is as follows: SQTIHQWPATLVQPVGSPLSLECTVEGTSNPNLYWYRQAAGRGLQLLFYSVGIGQISSEVPQNLSASRPQDRQFILSSKKLLLSDSGFYLCALGGGTQYFGPGTRLTVL.

The gene calls are TRBV10-3 and TRBJ2-3; possible D gene TRBD1, 6 bases. CDR1 is ENHRY, CDR2 SYGVKD, per germline. V was clipped by 0 bases and J by 2 bases, with 18 bases between them. This CDR3 contains 18 residues. As DNA, the CDR3 is TGTGCCATCAGTGAGTCGAAGTCAGGGGCAGAAAACACAGATACGCAGTATTTT. Translation: CAISESKSGAENTDTQYF.

A word on this clone: Additional DNA sequences in this sample encode the identical CDR3. The chain employs TRBV11-2 and TRBJ2-7; D not certain. V was cut by 1 base and J by 1 base, with 8 bases left in between. The CDR3 has 14 residues. Germline V gives CDR1 SGHAT, CDR2 FQNNGV. CDR3 in amino acids: CASSLASGSYEQYF. In DNA form, the CDR3 reads TGTGCCAGCAGCTTAGCGTCAGGTTCCTACGAGCAGTACTTC.

This clone has just one count. V is TRBV28 and J is TRBJ1-2; D is unclear. Germline CDR1 reads MDHEN; CDR2 reads SYDVKM. Deletions cut 10 bases from V and 7 bases from J, with 19 bases between. The CDR3 runs to 13 residues. The CDR3 nucleotides are TGTGCCACCGAAGATTTAGCCGAATTTGGCTACACCTTC. Its protein is CATEDLAEFGYTF.

The genes are TRBV4-1 and TRBJ2-7, with 12 positions matching TRBD2. This CDR3 region has 16 residues. The V gene end was trimmed by 2 bases and the J gene end by 5 bases; junction bases not matched to a gene: 7. The germline CDR1 and CDR2 sequences are MGHRA and YSYEKL. CDR3 region: CASSQKQASGRDEQYF. CDR3 DNA sequence: TGCGCCAGCAGCCAAAAACAGGCTAGCGGGAGGGACGAGCAGTACTTC.

The chain links TRBV21-1 to TRBJ1-2; TRBD1, as called in the table, went unchecked against the DNA. TRBV21-1 is annotated as a pseudogene. The CDR3 spans 15 residues. The DNA of the CDR3 is TGTGCCAGCAGCAAAGAGGGGGAATCCGACTATGGCTACACCTTC. It translates to CASSKEGESDYGYTF.

The chain employs TRBV7-9 and TRBJ2-3; 9 bases align to TRBD1. The germline gives CDR1 SEHNR, CDR2 FQNEAQ (reference sequence). J was trimmed by 2 bases and V by 0 bases; bases with no gene match: 6. The CDR3 sequence is 17 residues long. The CDR3 bases are TGTGCCAGCAGCTTAGCGTTCGGGACAGGGATCACAGATACGCAGTATTTT. Protein: CASSLAFGTGITDTQYF.

This clone was seen a single time. The sample has other DNA sequences that encode this CDR3 too. This chain links TRBV20-1 with TRBJ1-1, with D unresolved. CDR3 length equals 11 residues. Germline values: CDR1 DFQATT, CDR2 SNEGSKA (reference sequence). V gave up 6 bases and J gave up 3 bases, with 8 bases separating them. This chain's CDR3 is CSARVYTEAFF. In nucleotides, the CDR3 is TGCAGTGCGAGGGTGTACACTGAAGCTTTCTTT.

The genes are TRBV25-1 and TRBJ2-2; 7 positions match TRBD2. The CDR3 is made up of 14 amino acids. In germline, CDR1 is MGHDK, CDR2 SYGVNS. Trimming removed 10 bases from V and 2 bases from J; junction bases left unmatched: 7. The CDR3 nucleotides read TGTGCCACCCAACCTAGCGGCAACACCGGGGAGCTGTTTTTT. Translated: CATQPSGNTGELFF. Combining the CDR3 with reference TRBV25-1 and TRBJ2-2 gives the whole variable domain EADIYQTPRYLVIGTGKKITLECSQTMGHDKMYWYQQDPGMELHLIHYSYGVNSTEKGDLSSESTVSRIRTEHFPLTLESARPSHTSQYLCATQPSGNTGELFFGEGSRLTVL.

This chain uses TRBV10-3 with TRBJ2-1; possible D gene TRBD2, 6 bases. CDR1 is ENHRY and CDR2 is SYGVKD in the germline V gene. This CDR3 contains 15 residues. Between the trimmed V and J ends, which lost 6 bases and 7 bases, there was a span of 19 bases. CDR3 in amino acids: CAISLNSVGGNEQFF. In DNA, the CDR3 is TGTGCCATCAGCCTTAATAGCGTCGGGGGTAATGAGCAGTTCTTC.

This clone was counted once. The gene calls are TRBV29-1 and TRBJ2-7, with 8 bases identical to TRBD1. CDR1 is SQVTM and CDR2 is ANQGSEA in the germline V gene. This CDR3 contains 14 residues. CDR3 amino acids: CTSGDRSSGYEQYF. For the CDR3, the DNA is TGCACCTCGGGGGACAGGTCGTCCGGGTACGAGCAGTACTTC.